A selection of T cell receptor beta chains follows, all from one sample in a study of shared clonotypes between healthy human individuals. Profiled with immunoSEQ multiplex PCR; TCRdb holds only in-frame clones, not every one. This sample has 2 million or so clones; about 95% occur once, and the top ten carry 1.1%. The sequenced sample consisted of naive CD8+ T cells sorted from blood. These receptors were collected from a man between 18 and 29 years old in good health. Each CDR3 is given with its conserved first and last residue. D genes are given only for firm matches. Part of the rows lack a size; the others show once, few, many or a class for expanded clones.

d_call: .; j_call: TRBJ2-5; v_call: TRBV5-1; clone_size: .; cdr3_aa: CASRRAETQYF; cdr3_nt: TGCGCCAGCAGAAGGGCAGAGACCCAGTACTTC
d_call: .; j_call: TRBJ2-7; v_call: TRBV27; clone_size: .; cdr3_aa: CASSLLNNPTYEQYF; cdr3_nt: TGTGCCAGCAGTTTGTTGAACAATCCAACCTACGAGCAGTACTTC
d_call: .; j_call: TRBJ2-7; v_call: TRBV27; clone_size: .; cdr3_aa: CASSLSRGGEQYF; cdr3_nt: TGTGCCAGCAGTTTATCCAGAGGTGGGGAGCAGTACTTC
d_call: .; j_call: TRBJ1-2; v_call: TRBV27; clone_size: .; cdr3_aa: CASSGLSGTSFYYGYTF; cdr3_nt: TGTGCCAGCAGTGGGTTGAGCGGAACATCCTTTTATTATGGCTACACCTTC
d_call: TRBD2; j_call: TRBJ2-2; v_call: TRBV10-3; clone_size: .; cdr3_aa: CAISDRTSGTAGELFF; cdr3_nt: TGTGCCATCAGTGATAGGACTAGCGGGACCGCCGGGGAGCTGTTTTTT
d_call: .; j_call: TRBJ2-2; v_call: TRBV7-9; clone_size: .; cdr3_aa: CAWRRENTGELFF; cdr3_nt: TGTGCCTGGCGGCGGGAGAACACCGGGGAGCTGTTTTTT
d_call: .; j_call: TRBJ1-1; v_call: TRBV28; clone_size: .; cdr3_aa: CASTTVSGNTEAFF; cdr3_nt: TGTGCCAGCACCACGGTCTCTGGGAACACTGAAGCTTTCTTT
d_call: .; j_call: TRBJ1-1; v_call: TRBV4-1; clone_size: .; cdr3_aa: CASSQEIGMNTEAFF; cdr3_nt: TGCGCCAGCAGCCAAGAAATAGGCATGAACACTGAAGCTTTCTTT
d_call: TRBD2; j_call: TRBJ2-1; v_call: TRBV29-1; clone_size: .; cdr3_aa: CSVGGLADSYNEQFF; cdr3_nt: TGCAGCGTGGGGGGACTAGCGGACTCCTACAATGAGCAGTTCTTC
d_call: .; j_call: TRBJ2-5; v_call: TRBV29-1; clone_size: .; cdr3_aa: CSVPLQVQYF; cdr3_nt: TGCAGCGTCCCCCTTCAAGTCCAGTACTTC
d_call: .; j_call: TRBJ2-1; v_call: TRBV27; clone_size: .; cdr3_aa: CASSFGPNEQFF; cdr3_nt: TGTGCCAGCAGTTTCGGTCCGAATGAGCAGTTCTTC
d_call: .; j_call: TRBJ2-5; v_call: TRBV7-6; clone_size: .; cdr3_aa: CASSLARASQETQYF; cdr3_nt: TGTGCCAGCAGCTTAGCCAGGGCCTCCCAAGAGACCCAGTACTTC
d_call: .; j_call: TRBJ1-2; v_call: TRBV11-2; clone_size: .; cdr3_aa: CASSLTTGGQSYTF; cdr3_nt: TGTGCCAGCAGCTTAACCACCGGGGGGCAGAGCTACACCTTC
d_call: .; j_call: TRBJ1-5; v_call: TRBV28; clone_size: .; cdr3_aa: CASSLTGLQHF; cdr3_nt: TGTGCCAGCAGTTTGACAGGCCTCCAGCATTTT
d_call: .; j_call: TRBJ2-6; v_call: TRBV12-2; clone_size: once; cdr3_aa: CASRVGQGYSGANVLTF; cdr3_nt: TGTGCAAGTCGCGTAGGACAGGGTTACTCTGGGGCCAACGTCCTGACTTTC
d_call: .; j_call: TRBJ2-1; v_call: TRBV4-1; clone_size: .; cdr3_aa: CASSPLGADNEQFF; cdr3_nt: TGCGCCAGCAGCCCGCTCGGGGCCGACAATGAGCAGTTCTTC
d_call: .; j_call: TRBJ1-6; v_call: TRBV5-1; clone_size: .; cdr3_aa: CASSFRGADSPLHF; cdr3_nt: TGCGCCAGCAGCTTCCGGGGTGCCGATTCACCCCTCCACTTT
d_call: .; j_call: TRBJ2-7; v_call: TRBV27; clone_size: .; cdr3_aa: CASSPGDAYEQYF; cdr3_nt: TGTGCCAGCAGTCCAGGGGACGCCTACGAGCAGTACTTC
d_call: .; j_call: TRBJ1-5; v_call: TRBV15; clone_size: .; cdr3_aa: CATSRDEAVYSNQPQHF; cdr3_nt: TGTGCCACCAGCAGAGATGAGGCAGTTTATAGCAATCAGCCCCAGCATTTT
d_call: .; j_call: TRBJ1-5; v_call: TRBV7-6; clone_size: .; cdr3_aa: CASGQRENQPQHF; cdr3_nt: TGTGCCAGCGGGCAGCGGGAAAATCAGCCCCAGCATTTT
d_call: TRBD1; j_call: TRBJ1-3; v_call: TRBV28; clone_size: .; cdr3_aa: CASSYTTGSGNTIYF; cdr3_nt: TGTGCCAGCAGTTACACGACAGGGTCGGGAAACACCATATATTTT
d_call: TRBD1; j_call: TRBJ1-5; v_call: TRBV28; clone_size: .; cdr3_aa: CASRFPTGEQPQHF; cdr3_nt: TGTGCCAGCAGGTTCCCGACAGGGGAGCAGCCCCAGCATTTT
d_call: TRBD1; j_call: TRBJ1-3; v_call: TRBV7-9; clone_size: .; cdr3_aa: CASSPGQGSSGNTIYF; cdr3_nt: TGTGCCAGCAGCCCAGGACAGGGGAGCTCTGGAAACACCATATATTTT
d_call: TRBD1; j_call: TRBJ1-1; v_call: TRBV9; clone_size: .; cdr3_aa: CASSPQPQGAEEETEAFF; cdr3_nt: TGTGCCAGCAGCCCCCAGCCACAGGGGGCAGAGGAAGAGACTGAAGCTTTCTTT
d_call: .; j_call: TRBJ2-2; v_call: TRBV6-1; clone_size: .; cdr3_aa: CASSDIEVNTGELFF; cdr3_nt: TGTGCCAGCAGTGATATAGAGGTTAACACCGGGGAGCTGTTTTTT
d_call: .; j_call: TRBJ2-7; v_call: TRBV7-9; clone_size: .; cdr3_aa: CASSLSDRYYEQYF; cdr3_nt: TGTGCCAGCAGCTTATCCGACAGGTATTACGAGCAGTACTTC
d_call: TRBD1; j_call: TRBJ1-5; v_call: TRBV6-6; clone_size: .; cdr3_aa: CASSHRGQPQHF; cdr3_nt: TGTGCCAGCAGTCACAGGGGACAGCCCCAGCATTTT
d_call: .; j_call: TRBJ2-2; v_call: TRBV6-4; clone_size: .; cdr3_aa: CASSDPRIGELFF; cdr3_nt: TGTGCCAGCAGTGACCCACGGATCGGGGAGCTGTTTTTT
d_call: .; j_call: TRBJ2-5; v_call: TRBV7-9; clone_size: .; cdr3_aa: CASSLGEWWETQYF; cdr3_nt: TGTGCCAGCAGCTTGGGGGAATGGTGGGAGACCCAGTACTTC
d_call: .; j_call: TRBJ1-5; v_call: TRBV9; clone_size: .; cdr3_aa: CASSVSGSAPQHF; cdr3_nt: TGTGCCAGCAGCGTCTCAGGATCTGCGCCCCAGCATTTT
d_call: TRBD2; j_call: TRBJ2-7; v_call: TRBV6-5; clone_size: .; cdr3_aa: CASSYSSGRVTYEQYF; cdr3_nt: TGTGCCAGCAGTTACTCTAGCGGGAGGGTTACCTACGAGCAGTACTTC
d_call: .; j_call: TRBJ2-3; v_call: TRBV7-3; clone_size: .; cdr3_aa: CASSLIGQSSTDTQYF; cdr3_nt: TGTGCCAGCAGCTTAATCGGACAGTCAAGCACAGATACGCAGTATTTT
d_call: .; j_call: TRBJ2-1; v_call: TRBV6-6; clone_size: .; cdr3_aa: CASSYGDGFYNEQFF; cdr3_nt: TGTGCCAGCAGTTACGGGGACGGGTTTTACAATGAGCAGTTCTTC